Below are 19 T cell receptor beta chains sequenced from a single sample in a study of blood T cell repertoires in COVID-19. The table came from immunoSEQ multiplex PCR; TCRdb's copy has only in-frame clones and leaves some out. The profile shows 200,000 to 250,000 clones, 70% to 85% of them singletons. Material for sequencing was PBMCs or T cells enriched from blood (not recorded which). The origin of the receptors is a man in his fifties or sixties who had recovered from COVID-19.

V gene TRBV6-5 combines with J gene TRBJ2-7, with 7 bases that match TRBD1. CDR1 is MNHEY, CDR2 SVGAGI, per germline. The junction had 10 bases not matched to a gene; V was cut back by 10 bases and J by 4 bases. The CDR3 runs 13 residues. CDR3 amino acids: CATRGTVSYEQYF. The CDR3 nucleotides are TGTGCCACCCGAGGGACAGTTTCGTACGAGCAGTACTTC.

The V call is TRBV6-5, the J call TRBJ1-4; D gene ambiguous. Trimming removed 6 bases from V and 6 bases from J, with 11 bases in between. Germline V CDR1 and CDR2: MNHEY, SVGAGI. CDR3 size: 13 residues. CDR3 nucleotides: TGTGCCAGCAGCCGGGAAGCCGATGAAAAACTGTTTTTT. It encodes CASSREADEKLFF.

The gene calls are TRBV6-2 or TRBV6-3 and TRBJ2-5; TRBD1 matches at 10 bases. V lost 2 bases and J lost 3; bases outside the gene matches: 6. The length of the CDR3 is 16 residues. CDR1 MNHEY and CDR2 SVGEGT come from the germline V gene. Here the CDR3 DNA reads TGTGCCAGCAGTTACGGGGGCGGGACAGGGGAAGAGACCCAGTACTTC. This sequence encodes CASSYGGGTGEETQYF.

Only a few counts were recorded for this clone. This chain joins TRBV7-8 and TRBJ2-7, with D possibly being TRBD2 (6 bases). CDR3 size: 15 residues. V was clipped by 7 bases and J by 0 bases, with 16 bases between them. In germline, CDR1 is SGHVS, CDR2 FQNEAQ. Written as DNA, the CDR3 is TGTGCCAGCACCCCAAGGGAGGAGATCTCCTACGAGCAGTACTTC. Translated, it gives CASTPREEISYEQYF.

The chain combines TRBV4-3 with TRBJ2-2; TRBD2 is a possible D gene (6 bases). V lost 0 bases, J lost 0 bases, and 8 bases lay in between. This CDR3 has 16 amino acids. CDR1 is LGHNA and CDR2 is YSLEER in the germline V gene. CDR3 nucleotide sequence: TGCGCCAGCAGCCAAGATCCGGGGGCGAACACCGGGGAGCTGTTTTTT. Its protein product is CASSQDPGANTGELFF.

This clone was observed a handful of times. This chain's CDR3 is CASTKDTFSGYTF. For the CDR3, the DNA is TGTGCCAGCACCAAGGACACCTTTAGTGGCTACACCTTC. This chain links TRBV2 with TRBJ1-2; possible D gene TRBD1, 5 bases. Germline V CDR1 and CDR2: SNHLY, FYNNEI. The CDR3 extends over 13 amino acids. V lost 7 bases, J lost 7 bases, and 16 bases lay in between.

The chain has TRBV11-2 and TRBJ2-7; 7 bases are a match to TRBD1. The junction had 2 bases not matched to a gene; V was cut back by 5 bases and J by 1 base. This CDR3 spans 13 amino acids. The germline V gene has CDR1 SGHAT and CDR2 FQNNGV. The CDR3 protein is CASSLRGSYEQYF. The CDR3 nucleotides read TGTGCCAGCAGCCTCAGGGGGTCCTACGAGCAGTACTTC.

V and J are TRBV18 and TRBJ1-1, with a possible D match to TRBD1 (5 bases). Per the germline V gene, CDR1 is KGHSH and CDR2 is LQKENI. The CDR3 is made up of 18 amino acids. V lost 8 bases and J 0 bases, leaving 25 bases between the germline ends. Written as DNA, the CDR3 is TGTGCCAGCCCCCCGGAGGGTGGGACGGACCCTTTGAACACTGAAGCTTTCTTT. Its protein is CASPPEGGTDPLNTEAFF.

This chain connects TRBV18 to TRBJ1-1, with D perhaps matching TRBD1 (6 bases). V was pared by 5 bases and J by 0 bases, with 7 bases between. This CDR3 region has 13 residues. CDR1 is KGHSH, CDR2 LQKENI, per germline. The CDR3 DNA follows: TGTGCCAGCTCAAGGGACATGAACACTGAAGCTTTCTTT. This gives the protein CASSRDMNTEAFF.

This chain connects TRBV29-1 to TRBJ1-2, with D unresolved. Germline loops: CDR1 SQVTM, CDR2 ANQGSEA. This CDR3 spans 12 amino acids. Trimming took 0 bases from V and 6 from J, leaving 8 bases between them. CDR3 loop: CSVEERSDGYTF. DNA of the CDR3: TGCAGCGTTGAAGAACGGAGTGATGGCTACACCTTC.

The V and J genes are TRBV14 and TRBJ1-2, with D possibly being TRBD1 (6 bases). The germline CDR1 and CDR2 sequences are SGHDN and FVKESK. This CDR3 is 14 amino acids long. V lost 0 bases and J lost 8, with 13 bases in between. The CDR3 DNA sequence: TGTGCCAGCAGCCAAGATCTCAGGGGAAGCGGCTACACCTTC. Its translation is CASSQDLRGSGYTF.

J is TRBJ1-5 and V is TRBV7-8; D unclear. V was shortened by 3 bases and J by 2 bases, with 11 bases between the two germline ends. This CDR3 is 15 amino acids long. Germline CDR1 reads SGHVS; CDR2 reads FQNEAQ. The CDR3: CASSFAGAGNQPQHF. DNA for the CDR3: TGTGCCAGCAGCTTCGCGGGCGCGGGCAATCAGCCCCAGCATTTT.

This chain joins TRBV2 and TRBJ2-2; 7 bases fit TRBD1. Germline loops: CDR1 SNHLY, CDR2 FYNNEI. V trimming: 2 bases; J trimming: 6 bases; junction bases outside the gene matches: 6. This CDR3 is built from 15 residues. CDR3 protein: CASSESSQGAGELFF. DNA of the CDR3: TGTGCCAGCAGTGAAAGCAGTCAGGGGGCCGGGGAGCTGTTTTTT.

This clone appeared a single time. CDR3 bases: TGTGCCAGCAGCCGGGCCTACGAGCAGTACTTC. Translating it yields CASSRAYEQYF. The chain recombines TRBV11-3 with TRBJ2-7; D call uncertain. Germline V gene lookup returns CDR1 SGHNT and CDR2 YENEEA. The CDR3 consists of 11 residues. V was clipped by 5 bases and J by 2 bases, with 4 bases between them.

The V gene is TRBV21-1, the J gene TRBJ2-3; the tabulated D call, TRBD1, remains unverified against the DNA. TRBV21-1 is reported as a pseudogene. The CDR3 is 16 residues long. DNA for the CDR3: TGTGCCAGCAGCAACGAGACAGGGATCACGGGAGATACGCAGTATTTT. Translation: CASSNETGITGDTQYF.

This chain uses TRBV7-2 with TRBJ2-3; a possible D gene is TRBD2 (5 bases). Trimming left V 3 bases short and J 4 bases short, with 11 bases between. CDR1 and CDR2 (germline): SGHTA, FQGNSA. This CDR3 region has 14 residues. DNA of the CDR3: TGTGCCAGCAGCTTGTATGCGGGCGCAGATACGCAGTATTTT. Its protein product is CASSLYAGADTQYF. Based on the CDR3 plus reference TRBV7-2 and TRBJ2-3, the full variable domain is GAGVSQSPSNKVTEKGKDVELRCDPISGHTALYWYRQSLGQGLEFLIYFQGNSAPDKSGLPSDRFSAERTGGSVSTLTIQRTQQEDSAVYLCASSLYAGADTQYFGPGTRLTVL.

This chain uses TRBV5-1 with TRBJ1-1; 10 positions agree with TRBD1. CDR1 and CDR2 from the germline V gene are SGHRS and YFSETQ. The CDR3 contains 17 residues. The V gene end was trimmed by 4 bases and the J gene end by 1 base; junction bases not matched to a gene: 10. This CDR3 reads CASSRDRDRGSNTEAFF. The CDR3 DNA sequence: TGCGCCAGCAGCCGCGACCGGGACAGGGGCTCGAACACTGAAGCTTTCTTT.

The V gene is TRBV11-1, the J gene TRBJ1-1; 8 bases agree with TRBD1. The length of the CDR3 is 14 residues. In germline, CDR1 is SGHAT, CDR2 FQDESV (reference sequence). Unmatched junction bases numbered 7, after V lost 3 bases and J lost 7 bases. The chain's CDR3 is CASSFSGTGDEAFF. DNA for the CDR3: TGTGCCAGCAGCTTCTCCGGGACAGGTGATGAAGCTTTCTTT.

The chain links TRBV19 to TRBJ1-1; D perhaps matches TRBD1 (5 bases). Germline V gene data show CDR1 as LNHDA and CDR2 as SQIVND (reference sequence). The CDR3 runs 15 residues. Trimming removed 2 bases at V and 4 bases at J, with 14 bases between. This CDR3 reads CASSISGAVGTEAFF. The DNA for the CDR3 is TGTGCCAGTAGTATAAGCGGGGCCGTTGGCACTGAAGCTTTCTTT.